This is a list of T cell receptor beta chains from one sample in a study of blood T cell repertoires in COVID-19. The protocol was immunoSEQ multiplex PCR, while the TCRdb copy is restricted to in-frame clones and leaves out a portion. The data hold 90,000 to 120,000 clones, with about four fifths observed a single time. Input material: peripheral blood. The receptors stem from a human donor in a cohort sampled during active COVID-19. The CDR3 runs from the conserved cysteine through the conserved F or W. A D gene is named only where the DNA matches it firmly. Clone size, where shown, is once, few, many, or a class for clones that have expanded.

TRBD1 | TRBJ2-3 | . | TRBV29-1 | CSVTGTGSDTQYF | TGCAGCGTGACCGGGACAGGGTCCGATACGCAGTATTTT
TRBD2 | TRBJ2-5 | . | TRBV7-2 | CASSLVGLAEWLETQYF | TGTGCCAGCAGCTTAGTAGGGCTAGCGGAATGGTTAGAGACCCAGTACTTC
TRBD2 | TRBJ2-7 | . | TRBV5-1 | CASSLRGLAGEEQYF | TGCGCCAGCAGCTTGAGGGGACTAGCGGGAGAAGAGCAGTACTTC
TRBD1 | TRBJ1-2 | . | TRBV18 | CASSQDRVYGYTF | TGTGCCAGCTCACAGGACAGGGTGTACGGCTACACCTTC
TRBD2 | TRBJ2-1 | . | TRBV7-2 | CASSLTGGRDYNEQFF | TGTGCCAGCAGCTTGACGGGCGGGAGGGACTACAATGAGCAGTTCTTC
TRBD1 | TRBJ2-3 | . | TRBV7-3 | CASSLTGTGTDTQYF | TGTGCCAGCAGCTTAACTGGGACAGGGACAGATACGCAGTATTTT
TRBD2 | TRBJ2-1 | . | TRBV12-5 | CASGSPVLAGGHNEQFF | TGTGCTAGTGGTTCCCCCGTACTAGCGGGAGGCCACAATGAGCAGTTCTTC
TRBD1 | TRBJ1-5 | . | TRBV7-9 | CASSTPHRDRGYSNQPQHF | TGTGCCAGCAGCACCCCTCACCGGGACAGGGGTTATAGCAATCAGCCCCAGCATTTT
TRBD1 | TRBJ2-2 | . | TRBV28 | CASRMDRGRAGELFF | TGTGCCAGCAGGATGGACAGGGGACGCGCCGGGGAGCTGTTTTTT
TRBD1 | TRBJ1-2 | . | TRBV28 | CASSTESGTAYGYTF | TGTGCCAGCAGTACTGAATCCGGGACAGCCTATGGCTACACCTTC
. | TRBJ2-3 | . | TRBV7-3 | CASSLSSGTDTQYF | TGTGCCAGCAGCTTAAGCTCGGGCACAGATACGCAGTATTTT
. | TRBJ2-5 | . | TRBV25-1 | CASSGTPRGLGTQYF | TGTGCCAGCAGCGGAACACCCAGGGGTTTAGGGACCCAGTACTTC
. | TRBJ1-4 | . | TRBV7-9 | CASSRRVNEKLFF | TGTGCCAGCAGCAGGAGGGTTAATGAAAAACTGTTTTTT
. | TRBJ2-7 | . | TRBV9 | CASSGGFSYEQYF | TGTGCCAGCAGCGGCGGATTCTCCTACGAGCAGTACTTC
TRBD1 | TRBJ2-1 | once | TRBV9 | CASSVVSGTVYNEQFF | TGTGCCAGCAGCGTAGTTTCCGGGACAGTATACAATGAGCAGTTCTTC
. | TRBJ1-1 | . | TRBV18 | CASSPVQGEAFF | TGTGCCAGCTCACCGGTTCAGGGAGAAGCTTTCTTT
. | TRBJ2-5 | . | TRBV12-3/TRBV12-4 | CASSLGARETQYF | TGTGCCAGCAGTTTGGGGGCAAGGGAGACCCAGTACTTC
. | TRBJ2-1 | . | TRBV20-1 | CSTDWGRLQFF | TGCAGTACGGACTGGGGGAGGCTGCAGTTCTTC
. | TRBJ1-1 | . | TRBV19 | CASKFLMNTEAFF | TGTGCCAGTAAGTTCCTAATGAACACTGAAGCTTTCTTT
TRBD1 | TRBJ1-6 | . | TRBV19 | CASSPTWTGESPLHF | TGTGCCAGTAGTCCTACTTGGACAGGGGAATCACCCCTCCACTTT
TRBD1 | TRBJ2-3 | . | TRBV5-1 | CASSIQGLSTDTQYF | TGCGCCAGCAGCATACAGGGGCTAAGCACAGATACGCAGTATTTT
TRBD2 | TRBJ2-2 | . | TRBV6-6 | CASGGLAGVGTGELFF | TGTGCCAGCGGCGGACTAGCGGGAGTGGGCACCGGGGAGCTGTTTTTT
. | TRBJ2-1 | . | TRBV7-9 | CASSQGPGEQFF | TGTGCCAGCAGCCAGGGCCCCGGTGAGCAGTTCTTC
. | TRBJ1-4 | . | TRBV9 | CASSGTQGPNEKLFF | TGTGCCAGCAGCGGGACACAGGGCCCTAATGAAAAACTGTTTTTT
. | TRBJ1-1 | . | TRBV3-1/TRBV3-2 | CASSQGGRVTEAFF | TGTGCCAGCAGCCAAGGAGGGCGGGTCACTGAAGCTTTCTTT
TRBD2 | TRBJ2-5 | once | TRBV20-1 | CSARAGETQYF | TGCAGTGCCAGAGCGGGGGAGACCCAGTACTTC
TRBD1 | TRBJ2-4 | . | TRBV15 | CATSSSPGTGDIQYF | TGTGCCACCAGCTCCTCCCCCGGGACAGGGGACATTCAGTACTTC
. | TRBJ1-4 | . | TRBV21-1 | CASRKTGDRYEKLFF | TGTGCCAGCAGAAAAACCGGAGACAGGTATGAAAAACTGTTTTTT
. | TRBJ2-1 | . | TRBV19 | CASCRRPGVSYNEQFF | TGTGCCAGTTGTAGACGTCCGGGGGTGTCCTACAATGAGCAGTTCTTC
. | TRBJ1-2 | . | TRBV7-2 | CASSLKGQGPYGYTF | TGTGCCAGCAGCTTAAAAGGGCAGGGCCCCTATGGCTACACCTTC
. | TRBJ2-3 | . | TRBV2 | CASSEGRVGTDTQYF | TGTGCCAGCAGTGAAGGCAGGGTTGGGACAGATACGCAGTATTTT
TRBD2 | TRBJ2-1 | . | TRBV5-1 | CASSLEAGGGYEQFF | TGCGCCAGCAGCTTGGAAGCGGGAGGAGGGTATGAGCAGTTCTTC
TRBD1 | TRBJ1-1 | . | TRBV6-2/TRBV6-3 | CASSPQGAGEAFF | TGTGCCAGCAGTCCACAGGGGGCTGGTGAAGCTTTCTTT
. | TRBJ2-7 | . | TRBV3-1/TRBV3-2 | CASSQMSDEQYF | TGTGCCAGCAGCCAAATGAGCGACGAGCAGTACTTC
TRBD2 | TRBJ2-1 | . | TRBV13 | CASTGTSGTTAYNEQFF | TGTGCCAGCACCGGGACTAGCGGGACCACTGCCTACAATGAGCAGTTCTTC
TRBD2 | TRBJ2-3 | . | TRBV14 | CASSQDTPSGRLPSSTDTQYF | TGTGCCAGCAGCCAAGACACCCCTAGCGGGAGGCTCCCCTCTAGCACAGATACGCAGTATTTT
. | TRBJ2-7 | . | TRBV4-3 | CASSQERTRTYEQYF | TGCGCCAGCAGCCAAGAAAGGACACGGACCTACGAGCAGTACTTC
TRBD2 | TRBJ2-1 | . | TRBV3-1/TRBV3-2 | CASSSTSGTQKNNEQFF | TGTGCCAGCAGCTCGACTAGCGGGACACAAAAAAACAATGAGCAGTTCTTC
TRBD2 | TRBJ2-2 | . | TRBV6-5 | CASKSGANTGELFF | TGTGCCAGCAAAAGCGGGGCGAACACCGGGGAGCTGTTTTTT
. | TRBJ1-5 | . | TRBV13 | CASSLDRNQPQHF | TGTGCCAGCAGCCTGGACAGAAATCAGCCCCAGCATTTT